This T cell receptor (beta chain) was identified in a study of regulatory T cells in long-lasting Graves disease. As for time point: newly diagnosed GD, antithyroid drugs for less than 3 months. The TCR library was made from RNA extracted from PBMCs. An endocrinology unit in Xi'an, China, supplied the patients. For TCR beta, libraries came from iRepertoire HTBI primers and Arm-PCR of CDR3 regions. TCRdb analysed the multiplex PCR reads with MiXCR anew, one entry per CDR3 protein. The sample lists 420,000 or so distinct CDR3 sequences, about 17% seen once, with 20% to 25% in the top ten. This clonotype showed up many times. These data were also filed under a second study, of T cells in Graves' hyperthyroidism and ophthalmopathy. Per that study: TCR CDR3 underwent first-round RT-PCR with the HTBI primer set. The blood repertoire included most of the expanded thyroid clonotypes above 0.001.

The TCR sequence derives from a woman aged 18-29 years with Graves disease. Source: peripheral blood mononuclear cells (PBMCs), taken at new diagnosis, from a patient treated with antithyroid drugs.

CDR3 coding DNA: TGTGCCAGCAGCTTAGAGACCGGGGAGCTGTTTTTT. This translates into CASSLETGELFF. The chain carries TRBV7-9 and TRBJ2-2; D is unresolved. Trimming took 1 base from V and 5 from J, leaving 2 bases between them. The CDR3 is 12 amino acids. CDR1 is SEHNR, CDR2 FQNEAQ, per germline (reference sequence).